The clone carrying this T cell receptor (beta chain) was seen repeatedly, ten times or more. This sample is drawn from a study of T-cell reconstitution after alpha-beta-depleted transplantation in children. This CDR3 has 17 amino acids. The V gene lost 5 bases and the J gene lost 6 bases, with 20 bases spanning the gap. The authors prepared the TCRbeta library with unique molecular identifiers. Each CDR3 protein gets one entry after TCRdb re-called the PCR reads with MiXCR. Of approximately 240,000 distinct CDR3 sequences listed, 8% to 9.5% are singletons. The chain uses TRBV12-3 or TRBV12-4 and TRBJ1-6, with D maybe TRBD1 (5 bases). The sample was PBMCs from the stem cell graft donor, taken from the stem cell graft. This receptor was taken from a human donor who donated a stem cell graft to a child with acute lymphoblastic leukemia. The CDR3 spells CASSRGESLPGNSPLHF. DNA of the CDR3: TGTGCCAGCAGTCGGGGGGAAAGTTTACCTGGTAATTCACCCCTCCACTTT.